Listed here are 15 T cell receptor beta chains from one sample, sequenced in a study of identical twins. MiXCR, applied by TCRdb to the 5' RACE reads, yields one record per CDR3 protein. The profile shows roughly 240,000 distinct CDR3 sequences, 7% to 8.5% of them singletons. This sample also belongs to another study, concerning yellow fever vaccine responses in identical twins.

Sequenced: CD8+ T cells sorted from blood. These receptors originate from a woman aged 18 to 35 in good health.

The chain recombines TRBV18 with TRBJ2-3; D might be TRBD2 (5 bases). CDR1 is KGHSH, CDR2 LQKENI, per germline. V lost 2 bases and J lost 2, with 26 bases in between. The CDR3 is 20 residues long. The CDR3 bases are TGTGCCAGCTCACCAGTCCGGGGATCAACAACCATTAGGTCCACAGATACGCAGTATTTT. Residues: CASSPVRGSTTIRSTDTQYF.

The chain employs TRBV11-2 and TRBJ2-1, with unresolved D. Germline V lookup: CDR1 SGHAT, CDR2 FQNNGV. The CDR3 consists of 15 residues. V dropped 1 base and J dropped 4 bases, with 11 bases sitting between them. The CDR3 DNA sequence: TGTGCCAGCAGCTTAGGGATAGCCGTATACAATGAGCAGTTCTTC. This sequence encodes CASSLGIAVYNEQFF.

In this sample, this clonotype turned up a few times. The chain joins TRBV27 to TRBJ2-1; 8 positions match TRBD2. The CDR3 length is 14 residues. Per the germline V gene, CDR1 is MNHEY and CDR2 is SMNVEV (reference sequence). V dropped 7 bases and J dropped 2; count of bases not matched to a gene: 4. The CDR3 bases are TGTGCCAGCATAGGCGGGGGGCCCTACAATGAGCAGTTCTTC. It codes for CASIGGGPYNEQFF.

This clonotype occurred many times. The chain recombines TRBV15 with TRBJ2-3; D is unclear. Trimming removed 8 bases at V and 1 base at J, with 1 base between. The V gene's germline CDR1 is LNHNV and CDR2 YYDKDF (reference sequence). The CDR3 is 10 residues long. The CDR3 DNA reads TGTGCCACCGGCACAGATACGCAGTATTTT. Amino acids: CATGTDTQYF.

Ten or more counts support this clonotype. The chain combines TRBV11-3 with TRBJ2-6; possibly TRBD1 or TRBD2 for D (5 bases each). Trimming pared 1 base from V and 0 bases from J, leaving 25 bases between. In germline, CDR1 is SGHNT, CDR2 YENEEA. The CDR3 loop spans 22 amino acids. CDR3 region: CASSLVRKNTGTPVSGANVLTF. The CDR3 bases are TGTGCCAGCAGCTTAGTTAGGAAAAACACCGGGACCCCCGTCTCTGGGGCCAACGTCCTGACTTTC.

This clonotype was seen at least ten times. This rearrangement joins TRBV5-1 to TRBJ2-7; 8 bases match TRBD1. The V segment lost 4 bases and the J segment 7 bases; nucleotides outside the gene matches: 13. Looked up from germline, CDR1 is SGHRS and CDR2 is YFSETQ. The CDR3 covers 15 residues. The CDR3 loop reads CASSGKTGVELEQYF. For the CDR3, the DNA is TGCGCCAGCAGCGGAAAGACAGGGGTGGAACTTGAGCAGTACTTC.

Ten or more counts support this clonotype. This chain joins TRBV28 and TRBJ2-1; D gene ambiguous. V was clipped by 4 bases and J by 7 bases, with 5 bases between them. Germline loops: CDR1 MDHEN, CDR2 SYDVKM. The CDR3 is made up of 11 amino acids. CDR3 residues: CASSSENEQFF. The CDR3 nucleotides are TGTGCCAGCAGTTCAGAGAATGAGCAGTTCTTC. The complete variable domain, with remaining parts taken from reference TRBV28 and TRBJ2-1, reads DVKVTQSSRYLVKRTGEKVFLECVQDMDHENMFWYRQDPGLGLRLIYFSYDVKMKEKGDIPEGYSVSREKKERFSLILESASTNQTSMYLCASSSENEQFFGPGTRLTVL.

The chain carries TRBV6-4 and TRBJ2-1, with D perhaps matching TRBD1 (5 bases). The length of the CDR3 is 13 residues. V dropped 3 bases and J dropped 12 bases, with 15 bases sitting between them. Per germline, CDR1 MRHNA and CDR2 SNTAGT. Here the CDR3 reads CASSESDSSRQFF. CDR3 nucleotides: TGTGCCAGCAGTGAATCTGACAGTTCGCGGCAGTTCTTC.

This chain joins TRBV6-1 and TRBJ2-1; 8 bases fit TRBD2. CDR1 and CDR2 from the germline V gene are MNHNS and SASEGT. The V segment lost 8 bases and the J segment 7 bases; nucleotides outside the gene matches: 10. There are 14 residues in the CDR3. The CDR3 coding sequence is TGTGCCAGCGCATCGGGACTAGGGGATAATGAGCAGTTCTTC. Its protein product is CASASGLGDNEQFF.

This clonotype was detected many times. The chain has TRBV28 and TRBJ2-2, with 7 bases identical to TRBD1. This CDR3 spans 15 amino acids. Germline V gives CDR1 MDHEN, CDR2 SYDVKM. The junction had 4 bases not matched to a gene; V was cut back by 6 bases and J by 0 bases. The CDR3 nucleotides read TGTGCCAGCAGGATGACAGGGACGAACACCGGGGAGCTGTTTTTT. As protein: CASRMTGTNTGELFF.

In this sample, this clonotype turned up many times. V and J are TRBV20-1 and TRBJ2-1; D gene unclear. The V and J ends lost 4 bases and 0 bases respectively, with 13 bases between them. CDR3 length: 15 residues. CDR1 DFQATT and CDR2 SNEGSKA come from the germline V gene (reference sequence). CDR3: CSATTNSSSYNEQFF. Here the CDR3 DNA reads TGCAGTGCTACAACGAACTCCAGCTCCTACAATGAGCAGTTCTTC.

This clonotype appeared many times. V is TRBV7-9 and J is TRBJ2-6; no clear D gene. The length of the CDR3 is 17 residues. The germline CDR1 and CDR2 sequences are SEHNR and FQNEAQ (reference sequence). Between the trimmed V and J ends, which lost 2 bases and 0 bases, there was a span of 11 bases. CDR3: CASSLLERNSGANVLTF. The DNA of the CDR3 is TGTGCCAGCAGCTTATTGGAAAGGAACTCTGGGGCCAACGTCCTGACTTTC.

This clonotype came up many times. The chain employs TRBV29-1 and TRBJ2-1; no clear D. Germline CDR1 SQVTM, CDR2 ANQGSEA. With 2 bases removed from V and 4 bases from J, the gap between germline ends came to 3 bases. The CDR3 is 11 amino acids. The CDR3 sequence is CSVEPYNEQFF. The CDR3 DNA is TGCAGCGTTGAACCGTACAATGAGCAGTTCTTC.

The V gene is TRBV5-6, the J gene TRBJ2-7; D remains unclear. CDR1 is SGHDT, CDR2 YYEEEE, per germline. Trimming removed 3 bases at V and 2 bases at J, with 6 bases between. The length of the CDR3 is 12 residues. The CDR3 nucleotides read TGTGCCAGCAGCTCCATGACCTACGAGCAGTACGTC. It codes for CASSSMTYEQYV.

This clonotype has only a few counts. In DNA, the CDR3 is TGTGCCAGCAGCTTAGACGGACTAGCGGGGGCCTACAATGAGCAGTTCTTC. Translated: CASSLDGLAGAYNEQFF. This chain uses TRBV7-8 with TRBJ2-1; 13 bases are shared with TRBD2. V trimming: 1 base; J trimming: 2 bases; junction bases outside the gene matches: 2. From germline, CDR1 is SGHVS and CDR2 FQNEAQ. This CDR3 comprises 17 residues.